Below are 28 T cell receptor beta chains sequenced from a single sample in a study of T-cell memory formation after mild COVID-19. From the 5' RACE reads, TCRdb called clonotypes with MiXCR, one entry per CDR3 protein. The sample shows 220,000 or so distinct CDR3 sequences, 9.5% to 10% of them seen only once. Sequenced: PBMCs or a T cell subset sorted from them (not recorded which). These receptors all stem from a young man who had mild COVID-19 (a few samples of this study predate the infection). Cell type and time point are not known.

This clonotype was counted a few times. The genes are TRBV10-2 and TRBJ2-7; 7 nucleotides match TRBD2. The CDR3 loop spans 18 amino acids. CDR1 is WSHSY and CDR2 is SAAADI in the germline V gene. The V and J ends lost 4 bases and 3 bases, in that order; junction bases with no gene match: 18. The CDR3 sequence: CASSAALGLAGEFYEQYF. In nucleotides, the CDR3 is TGCGCCAGCAGTGCCGCCTTGGGGTTAGCGGGTGAATTCTACGAGCAGTACTTC.

The chain links TRBV5-1 to TRBJ2-6; D may correspond to TRBD1 or TRBD2 (5 bases each). Germline CDR1 and CDR2: SGHRS and YFSETQ. The CDR3 length is 16 residues. V was cut by 4 bases and J by 2 bases, with 13 bases left in between. The CDR3 loop reads CASSGGTPPGANVLTF. DNA of the CDR3: TGCGCCAGCAGCGGGGGAACCCCCCCTGGGGCCAACGTCCTGACTTTC.

This clonotype was picked up a small number of times. CDR3 residues: CASSLGGSGGEETQYF. In DNA form, the CDR3 reads TGTGCCAGCAGCTTAGGTGGTAGCGGGGGAGAAGAGACCCAGTACTTC. The chain links TRBV7-2 to TRBJ2-5, with 9 bases that match TRBD2. The CDR3 is 16 amino acids. Germline V CDR1 and CDR2: SGHTA, FQGNSA. V lost 1 base, J lost 3 bases, and 6 bases stayed unmatched. The entire variable domain, with the rest obtained from reference TRBV7-2 and TRBJ2-5, is as follows: GAGVSQSPSNKVTEKGKDVELRCDPISGHTALYWYRQSLGQGLEFLIYFQGNSAPDKSGLPSDRFSAERTGGSVSTLTIQRTQQEDSAVYLCASSLGGSGGEETQYFGPGTRLLVL.

This chain links TRBV11-2 with TRBJ2-1; TRBD2 matches at 7 bases. Trimming took 4 bases from V and 1 from J; bases not matched to a gene: 4. The CDR3 spans 15 residues. Germline assignment: CDR1 SGHAT and CDR2 FQNNGV. In nucleotides, the CDR3 is TGTGCCAGCAGCTCGGGACTACAATCCTACAATGAGCAGTTCTTC. This encodes CASSSGLQSYNEQFF. Filled out from reference TRBV11-2 and TRBJ2-1, the complete variable domain reads EAGVAQSPRYKIIEKRQSVAFWCNPISGHATLYWYQQILGQGPKLLIQFQNNGVVDDSQLPKDRFSAERLKGVDSTLKIQPAKLEDSAVYLCASSSGLQSYNEQFFGPGTRLTVL.

The chain couples TRBV6-2 or TRBV6-3 to TRBJ1-1; no clear D. CDR1 and CDR2 from the germline V gene are MNHEY and SVGEGT. CDR3 size: 15 residues. The ends were cut back, 6 bases at V and 1 base at J, with 15 bases in the middle. In DNA form, the CDR3 reads TGTGCCAGCAGAACCTCCTCCCGGGGGAACACTGAAGCTTTCTTT. This sequence encodes CASRTSSRGNTEAFF.

The chain recombines TRBV3-1 with TRBJ1-1; D may be TRBD1 (5 bases). The CDR3 is made up of 17 amino acids. Germline V lookup: CDR1 LGHDT, CDR2 YNNKEL (reference sequence). Between the trimmed V and J ends, which lost 0 bases and 1 base, there was a span of 15 bases. The CDR3 is CASSQDRLGRANTEAFF. CDR3 bases: TGTGCCAGCAGCCAAGATAGGTTGGGCAGGGCGAACACTGAAGCTTTCTTT.

This clonotype has only a few counts. V gene TRBV5-1 combines with J gene TRBJ2-5; D ambiguous. Between the trimmed V and J ends, which lost 3 bases and 3 bases, there was a span of 9 bases. Germline V gene lookup returns CDR1 SGHRS and CDR2 YFSETQ. The CDR3 runs 13 residues. CDR3 sequence: CASSSASEETQYF. The CDR3 DNA reads as TGCGCCAGCAGCTCGGCCAGCGAAGAGACCCAGTACTTC.

The chain joins TRBV30 to TRBJ2-7; D is unresolved. The CDR3 loop spans 14 amino acids. Trimming removed 5 bases from V and 0 bases from J, with 14 bases in between. Germline V gene lookup returns CDR1 GTSNPN and CDR2 SVGIG (reference sequence). The DNA for the CDR3 is TGTGCCTGGGGTCTTCAGCTTAGCTCCTACGAGCAGTACTTC. Residues: CAWGLQLSSYEQYF.

This clonotype came up a few times. The chain joins TRBV7-9 to TRBJ1-4; possibly TRBD1 for D (6 bases). CDR3 length equals 14 residues. CDR1 is SEHNR and CDR2 is FQNEAQ in the germline V gene (reference sequence). The V end was cut by 5 bases, the J end by 5 bases, with 12 bases between. CDR3 in amino acids: CASSIGTQNEKLFF. Written as DNA, the CDR3 is TGTGCCAGCAGCATCGGGACACAGAATGAAAAACTGTTTTTT.

J is TRBJ1-2 and V is TRBV5-1; possibly TRBD1 for D (5 bases). Germline CDR1 and CDR2: SGHRS and YFSETQ. The CDR3 consists of 16 residues. The V and J ends lost 0 bases and 8 bases respectively, with 20 bases between them. This CDR3 is CASSLAGGAGNVGYTF. DNA of the CDR3: TGCGCCAGCAGCTTGGCCGGAGGGGCCGGGAACGTAGGCTACACCTTC.

V gene TRBV12-3 or TRBV12-4 combines with J gene TRBJ1-1; TRBD1 aligns across 8 bases. With V trimmed by 6 bases and J by 3 bases, 6 bases remained unmatched. This CDR3 is 14 amino acids long. CDR3 protein: CASRGQARHTEAFF. The CDR3, as DNA: TGTGCCAGCAGGGGACAGGCCAGACACACTGAAGCTTTCTTT.

This clonotype has just a few counts. The chain recombines TRBV25-1 with TRBJ1-4, with a weak D call TRBD1 (6 bases). The length of the CDR3 is 15 residues. The V end lost 6 bases, the J end lost 6 bases, and 17 bases lay between the germline ends. Germline CDR1 is MGHDK and CDR2 is SYGVNS. CDR3 loop: CASRPRTAGDEKLFF. The CDR3 DNA sequence: TGTGCCAGCAGACCCAGGACAGCTGGAGATGAAAAACTGTTTTTT.

V is TRBV6-5 and J is TRBJ2-2; 7 bases are shared with TRBD2. In germline, CDR1 is MNHEY, CDR2 SVGAGI. The CDR3 spans 14 residues. The junction had 7 bases not matched to a gene; V was cut back by 5 bases and J by 7 bases. CDR3 nucleotides: TGTGCCAGCAGTACCCGCGGGGGTGGCGGGGAGCTGTTTTTT. It yields the protein CASSTRGGGGELFF.

This clonotype was seen more than once but under ten times. V gene TRBV29-1 combines with J gene TRBJ2-5; 8 nucleotides match TRBD1. The CDR3 is made up of 12 amino acids. Trimming removed 7 bases from V and 5 bases from J; junction bases left unmatched: 6. Looked up from germline, CDR1 is SQVTM and CDR2 is ANQGSEA. CDR3 DNA: TGCAGCGGGACAGGGACGGAGGAGACCCAGTACTTC. It is translated as CSGTGTEETQYF.

This clonotype turned up a few times. The chain links TRBV12-3 or TRBV12-4 to TRBJ2-1, with a possible D match to TRBD2 (6 bases). V was trimmed by 5 bases and J by 5 bases, leaving 16 bases between them. The CDR3 covers 15 residues. This chain's CDR3 is CASSPRRGTDNEQFF. DNA of the CDR3: TGTGCCAGCAGTCCTAGGCGGGGAACTGACAATGAGCAGTTCTTC.

The V call is TRBV4-1, the J call TRBJ1-1; the D gene is possibly TRBD1 (6 bases). Germline V CDR1 and CDR2: MGHRA, YSYEKL. The CDR3 covers 13 residues. V lost 6 bases to trimming and J lost 1 base, with 9 bases between them. As DNA, the CDR3 is TGCGCCAGCAGAATACAGGGGAACACTGAAGCTTTCTTT. Residues: CASRIQGNTEAFF.

Worth noting for this clonotype: A junction boundary mismatches the germline segment, possibly from a read error. This CDR3 reads CASSLNANSPESRF. The CDR3 DNA reads TGTGCCAGCAGCTTGAACGCCAACTCTCCCGAAAGTCGTTTC. The chain couples TRBV5-5 to TRBJ1-2; D gene uncertain. Germline CDR1 reads SGHKS; CDR2 reads YYEKEE (reference sequence). This CDR3 has 14 amino acids.

As for this clonotype: A read error may be the cause here, since a much bigger clone is one base away. This chain connects TRBV28 to TRBJ2-7; D may be TRBD1 or TRBD2 (5 bases each). The V gene's germline CDR1 is MDHEN and CDR2 SYDVKM. The CDR3 covers 11 residues. CDR3 sequence: CASRGGYGQYV. CDR3 coding DNA: TGTGCCTCTAGGGGCGGGTACGGGCAGTACGTC.

This clonotype was recorded a few times. The chain links TRBV5-6 to TRBJ1-6; the D gene is possibly TRBD1 (6 bases). The CDR3 runs 14 residues. Germline V gene lookup returns CDR1 SGHDT and CDR2 YYEEEE. Trimming took 3 bases from V and 9 from J, leaving 13 bases between them. DNA for the CDR3: TGTGCCAGCAGCTCGGCAGGGGTTTTTTCACCCCTCCACTTT. Protein: CASSSAGVFSPLHF.

This clonotype has just a few counts. The gene calls are TRBV6-1 and TRBJ2-4; 7 nucleotides match TRBD1. The trim removed 5 bases at V and 6 bases at J, leaving 7 bases unmatched. Germline V gene sequence: CDR1 MNHNS, CDR2 SASEGT. There are 14 residues in the CDR3. The CDR3 DNA sequence: TGTGCCAGCAGTTCCCGGGACAGAGGAAACATTCAGTACTTC. Protein sequence: CASSSRDRGNIQYF.

This clonotype was seen a handful of times. J is TRBJ1-5 and V is TRBV6-1; TRBD1 might be the D (5 bases). The germline V and J ends were trimmed by 2 bases and 3 bases, with 11 bases remaining between them. Germline V CDR1 and CDR2: MNHNS, SASEGT. There are 15 residues in the CDR3. The CDR3 spells CASSETGHINQPQHF. The CDR3 DNA sequence: TGTGCCAGCAGTGAAACGGGGCACATCAATCAGCCCCAGCATTTT.

V and J are TRBV27 and TRBJ2-3; the match to TRBD2 covers 11 bases. The V segment lost 6 bases and the J segment 2 bases; nucleotides outside the gene matches: 4. This CDR3 is built from 15 residues. CDR1 is MNHEY and CDR2 is SMNVEV in the germline V gene (reference sequence). As DNA, the CDR3 is TGTGCCAGCAGCCTGGGACTAGCGGACACAGATACGCAGTATTTT. This gives the protein CASSLGLADTDTQYF.

At least ten counts were recorded for this clonotype. The chain recombines TRBV4-2 with TRBJ2-3; D gene unclear. CDR1 and CDR2 (germline): LGHNA, YNFKEQ. The CDR3 length is 13 residues. V gave up 3 bases and J gave up 4 bases, with 8 bases separating them. CDR3 DNA sequence: TGTGCCAGCAGCCAGGCAGCCTCAGATACGCAGTATTTT. Translation gives CASSQAASDTQYF.

This clonotype was detected a few times. The chain is built from TRBV5-1 and TRBJ2-4, with D uncertain. CDR1 and CDR2 (germline): SGHRS, YFSETQ. The CDR3 length is 13 residues. Trimming removed 0 bases from V and 8 bases from J, with 9 bases in between. The CDR3 loop is CASSLEGQDIQYF. The CDR3 DNA follows: TGCGCCAGCAGCTTGGAGGGTCAGGACATTCAGTACTTC.

This sequence joins TRBV20-1 and TRBJ1-2; the D is unclear. Deletions cut 7 bases from V and 3 bases from J, with 18 bases between. The CDR3 is 14 residues long. Germline lookup yields CDR1 DFQATT and CDR2 SNEGSKA (reference sequence). The CDR3 region is CSGGTGPADYGYTF. Written as DNA, the CDR3 is TGCAGTGGAGGAACGGGCCCCGCGGACTATGGCTACACCTTC.

V and J are TRBV13 and TRBJ2-3; D remains unclear. Trimming took off 2 bases at V and 6 bases at J, with 12 bases between the two ends. The germline gives CDR1 PRHDT, CDR2 FYEKMQ (reference sequence). The CDR3 is 14 residues long. The CDR3 reads CASSLRVSWDTQYF. The CDR3, as DNA: TGTGCCAGCAGCTTAAGGGTCTCCTGGGATACGCAGTATTTT.

This clonotype was seen a handful of times. The genes are TRBV27 and TRBJ1-2; 10 bases line up with TRBD1. Germline V lookup: CDR1 MNHEY, CDR2 SMNVEV (reference sequence). The J segment lost 3 bases and the V segment lost 6 bases, leaving 4 bases of the junction unmatched. The CDR3 runs 14 residues. CDR3 sequence reads: CASRGQGRYYGYTF. DNA of the CDR3: TGTGCCAGCAGGGGACAGGGGCGCTACTATGGCTACACCTTC.

This clonotype was counted between two and nine times. The rearrangement joins TRBV5-1 to TRBJ2-1; 10 bases map to TRBD1. The CDR3 is 19 amino acids. Trimming at V came to 4 bases and at J to 2 bases, leaving 15 bases not matched to a gene. Germline loops: CDR1 SGHRS, CDR2 YFSETQ. The CDR3 DNA reads TGCGCCAGCAGCAGACCAAGGGACAGGGGAAACTTTGCCTACAATGAGCAGTTCTTC. Protein: CASSRPRDRGNFAYNEQFF.